The rows below give T cell receptor beta chains drawn from one sample of a study of CD8 T cells in Susac syndrome. MiXCR, run by TCRdb on the immunoSEQ multiplex PCR reads, gives a single entry per CDR3 protein. The sample yields 200,000 to 300,000 distinct CDR3 sequences, around 96% seen once. Sequences were obtained from CD4+ T cells from PBMCs. These receptors came from a human donor with Susac syndrome. CDR3s include the opening cysteine and the closing phenylalanine or tryptophan.

j_gene: TRBJ1-1
v_gene: TRBV6-5
CDR3aa: CASSYSPLQGMRAFF

j_gene: TRBJ1-1
v_gene: TRBV9
CDR3aa: CASSVGRAGDTEAFF

j_gene: TRBJ2-1
v_gene: TRBV6-6
CDR3aa: CASSYPLAGVYNEQFF

j_gene: TRBJ2-3
v_gene: TRBV4-2
CDR3aa: CASSQDRSTDTQYF

j_gene: TRBJ2-1
v_gene: TRBV11-3
CDR3aa: CASSVWGVHEQFF

j_gene: TRBJ2-1
v_gene: TRBV28
CDR3aa: CASSRMGGRGQFF

j_gene: TRBJ2-4
v_gene: TRBV29-1
CDR3aa: CSARGGRGDIQYF

j_gene: TRBJ2-7
v_gene: TRBV20-1
CDR3aa: CSARDSTGTSGMYEQYF

j_gene: TRBJ2-1
v_gene: TRBV7-3
CDR3aa: CASSLTRAGEQFF

j_gene: TRBJ2-7
v_gene: TRBV20-1
CDR3aa: CSGSSGSSYEQYF

j_gene: TRBJ2-1
v_gene: TRBV23-1
CDR3aa: CASSQSGGAPVNEQFF

j_gene: TRBJ1-1
v_gene: TRBV30
CDR3aa: CAWEGGGTEAFF

j_gene: TRBJ2-3
v_gene: TRBV29-1
CDR3aa: CSVVRVTDTQYF

j_gene: TRBJ1-2
v_gene: TRBV28
CDR3aa: CASMTGGEHSYTF

j_gene: TRBJ2-7
v_gene: TRBV5-4
CDR3aa: CASSSEGYRGSREQYF

j_gene: TRBJ2-2
v_gene: TRBV2
CDR3aa: CASSETTGELFF

j_gene: TRBJ2-1
v_gene: TRBV20-1
CDR3aa: CRAREARPDNEQFF

j_gene: TRBJ1-1
v_gene: TRBV4-1
CDR3aa: CASSQVGHTPHTEAFF

j_gene: TRBJ2-6
v_gene: TRBV7-2
CDR3aa: CASSLGRHSGANVLTF

j_gene: TRBJ1-2
v_gene: TRBV28
CDR3aa: CASSINYGYTF

j_gene: TRBJ2-7
v_gene: TRBV15
CDR3aa: CATGRIRTGPVYEQYF

j_gene: TRBJ1-1
v_gene: TRBV30
CDR3aa: CAFGPRDRETREAFF

j_gene: TRBJ2-3
v_gene: TRBV10-3
CDR3aa: CASWSSGREPDTQYF

j_gene: TRBJ2-2
v_gene: TRBV7-9
CDR3aa: CASSLPPVVGELFF

j_gene: TRBJ2-5
v_gene: TRBV29-1
CDR3aa: CSVGSQETQYF

j_gene: TRBJ2-2
v_gene: TRBV9
CDR3aa: CASSAGTNTGELFF

j_gene: TRBJ1-2
v_gene: TRBV20-1
CDR3aa: CSARRQGGYGYTF

j_gene: TRBJ2-7
v_gene: TRBV21-1
CDR3aa: CASSKAEGREQYF

j_gene: TRBJ1-3
v_gene: TRBV18
CDR3aa: CASSPPYSGNTIYF

j_gene: TRBJ1-1
v_gene: TRBV7-2
CDR3aa: CASSLGQANTEAFF

j_gene: TRBJ2-1
v_gene: TRBV18
CDR3aa: CASSPGDRGNEQFF

j_gene: TRBJ1-1
v_gene: TRBV20-1
CDR3aa: CSASTATGWAEAFF